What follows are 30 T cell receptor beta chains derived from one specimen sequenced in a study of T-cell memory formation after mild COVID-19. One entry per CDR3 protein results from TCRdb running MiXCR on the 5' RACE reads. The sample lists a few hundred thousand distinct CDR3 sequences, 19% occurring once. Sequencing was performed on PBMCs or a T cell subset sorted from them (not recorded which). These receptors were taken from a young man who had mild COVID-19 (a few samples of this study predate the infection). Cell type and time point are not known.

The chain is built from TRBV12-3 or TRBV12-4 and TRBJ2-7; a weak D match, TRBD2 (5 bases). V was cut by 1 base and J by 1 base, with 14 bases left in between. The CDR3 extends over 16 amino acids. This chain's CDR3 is CASSLGTRLGSYEQYV. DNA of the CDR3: TGTGCCAGCAGTTTAGGGACTCGTCTCGGTTCCTACGAGCAGTACGTC.

The CDR3, as DNA: TGCGCCAGCAGCTTGGCGGGGGGTCTGCAGTACTTC. This codes for CASSLAGGLQYF. The rearrangement links TRBV5-1 to TRBJ2-7; 7 bases are shared with TRBD2. The trim removed 0 bases at V and 9 bases at J, leaving 3 bases unmatched. The germline CDR1 and CDR2 sequences are SGHRS and YFSETQ. The CDR3 extends over 12 amino acids.

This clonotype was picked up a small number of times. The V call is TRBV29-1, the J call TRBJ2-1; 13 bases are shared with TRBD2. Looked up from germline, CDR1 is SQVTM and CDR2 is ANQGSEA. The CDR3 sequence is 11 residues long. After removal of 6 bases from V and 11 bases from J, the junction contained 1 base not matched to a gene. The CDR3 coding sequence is TGCAGCGTGGGACTAGCGGGGCAGCAGTTCTTC. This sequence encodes CSVGLAGQQFF.

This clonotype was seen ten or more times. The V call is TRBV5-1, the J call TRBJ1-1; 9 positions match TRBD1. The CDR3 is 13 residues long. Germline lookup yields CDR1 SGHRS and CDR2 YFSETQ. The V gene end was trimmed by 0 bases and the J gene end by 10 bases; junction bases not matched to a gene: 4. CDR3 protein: CASSLGDRGGAFF. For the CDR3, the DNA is TGCGCCAGCAGCTTGGGCGACAGGGGGGGAGCTTTCTTT.

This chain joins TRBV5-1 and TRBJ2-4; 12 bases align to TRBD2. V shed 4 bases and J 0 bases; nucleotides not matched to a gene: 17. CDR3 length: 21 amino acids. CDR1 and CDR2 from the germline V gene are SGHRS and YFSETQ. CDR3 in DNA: TGCGCCAGCAGCCGCACCACCCAGACTAGCGGGGGATCCCTAGCCAAAAACATTCAGTACTTC. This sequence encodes CASSRTTQTSGGSLAKNIQYF.

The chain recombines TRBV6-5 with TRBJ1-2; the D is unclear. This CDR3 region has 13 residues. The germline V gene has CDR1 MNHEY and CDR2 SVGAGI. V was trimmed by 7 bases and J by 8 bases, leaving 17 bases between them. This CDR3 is CASTNPRGQGYTF. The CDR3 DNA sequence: TGTGCCAGCACCAACCCCCGGGGTCAGGGCTACACCTTC.

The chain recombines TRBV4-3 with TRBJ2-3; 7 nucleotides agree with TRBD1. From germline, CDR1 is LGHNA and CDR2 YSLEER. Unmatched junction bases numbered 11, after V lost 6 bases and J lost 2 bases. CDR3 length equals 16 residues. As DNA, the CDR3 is TGCGCCAGCAGTCTCTCCACAGGGGTGCCCACAGATACGCAGTATTTT. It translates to CASSLSTGVPTDTQYF.

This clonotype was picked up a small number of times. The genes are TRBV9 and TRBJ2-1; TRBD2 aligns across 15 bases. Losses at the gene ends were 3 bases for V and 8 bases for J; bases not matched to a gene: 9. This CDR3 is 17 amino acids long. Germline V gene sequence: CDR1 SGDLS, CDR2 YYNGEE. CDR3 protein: CASSEGLAGGRVHEQFF. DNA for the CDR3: TGTGCCAGCAGCGAGGGACTAGCGGGGGGAAGGGTCCATGAGCAGTTCTTC.

CDR3 bases: TGCAGTGCCGAATCCAAGGTTGCGCAGTATTTT. Translating gives CSAESKVAQYF. This chain connects TRBV20-1 to TRBJ2-3; D not resolved. The ends were cut back, 6 bases at V and 10 bases at J, with 14 bases in the middle. Germline V lookup: CDR1 DFQATT, CDR2 SNEGSKA (reference sequence). This CDR3 comprises 11 residues.

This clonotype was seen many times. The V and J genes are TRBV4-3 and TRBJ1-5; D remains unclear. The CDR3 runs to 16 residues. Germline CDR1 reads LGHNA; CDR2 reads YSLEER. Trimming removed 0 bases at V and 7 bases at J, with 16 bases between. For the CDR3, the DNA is TGCGCCAGCAGCCAAGATCTTCCAGGCTATGGCCAGCCCCAGCATTTT. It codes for CASSQDLPGYGQPQHF.

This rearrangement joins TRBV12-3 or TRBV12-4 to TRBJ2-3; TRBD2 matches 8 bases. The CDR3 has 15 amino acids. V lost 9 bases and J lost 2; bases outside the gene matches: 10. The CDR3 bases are TGTGCCAGTTCAACATGGACTAGCTTCACAGATACGCAGTATTTT. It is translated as CASSTWTSFTDTQYF.

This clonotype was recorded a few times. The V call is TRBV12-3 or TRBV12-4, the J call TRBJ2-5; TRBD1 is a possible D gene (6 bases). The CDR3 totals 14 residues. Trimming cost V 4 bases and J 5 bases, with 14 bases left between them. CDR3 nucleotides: TGTGCCAGCAGTTGGCAGGGGATGGGTGAGACCCAGTACTTC. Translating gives CASSWQGMGETQYF.

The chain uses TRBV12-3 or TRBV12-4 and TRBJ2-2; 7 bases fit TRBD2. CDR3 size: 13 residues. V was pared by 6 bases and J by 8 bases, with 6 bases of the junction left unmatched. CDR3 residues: CASSSGTLGELFF. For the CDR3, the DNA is TGTGCCAGCAGCAGCGGGACCCTTGGGGAGCTGTTTTTT.

The CDR3 region has the DNA TGTGCCAGCCCCAATTCCTACGAGCAGTACGTC. This gives the protein CASPNSYEQYV. The chain links TRBV28 to TRBJ2-7; D is undetermined. The CDR3 has 11 amino acids. Deletions cut 8 bases from V and 1 base from J, with 6 bases between. Germline V lookup: CDR1 MDHEN, CDR2 SYDVKM.

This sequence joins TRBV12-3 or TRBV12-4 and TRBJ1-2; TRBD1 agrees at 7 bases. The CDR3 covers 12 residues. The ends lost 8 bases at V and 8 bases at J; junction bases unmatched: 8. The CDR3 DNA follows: TGTGCCAGCGGGATTACAGGGGACGGCTACACCTTC. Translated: CASGITGDGYTF.

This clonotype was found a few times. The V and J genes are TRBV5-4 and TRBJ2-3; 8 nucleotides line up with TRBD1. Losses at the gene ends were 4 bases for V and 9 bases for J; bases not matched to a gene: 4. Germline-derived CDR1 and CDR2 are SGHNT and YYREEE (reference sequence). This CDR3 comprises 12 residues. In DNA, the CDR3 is TGTGCCAGCAGCCCCCGGGACAGGACGCAGTATTTT. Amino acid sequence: CASSPRDRTQYF.

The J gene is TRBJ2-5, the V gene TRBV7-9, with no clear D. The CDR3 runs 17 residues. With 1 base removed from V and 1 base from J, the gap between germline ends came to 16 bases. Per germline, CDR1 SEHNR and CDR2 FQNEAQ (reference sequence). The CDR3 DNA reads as TGTGCCAGCAGCTTAGGATTGAGAGAGCTTATCCAAGAGACCCAGTACTTC. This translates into CASSLGLRELIQETQYF. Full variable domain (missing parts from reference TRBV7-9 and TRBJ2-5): DTGVSQNPRHKITKRGQNVTFRCDPISEHNRLYWYRQTLGQGPEFLTYFQNEAQLEKSRLLSDRFSAERPKGSFSTLEIQRTEQGDSAMYLCASSLGLRELIQETQYFGPGTRLLVL.

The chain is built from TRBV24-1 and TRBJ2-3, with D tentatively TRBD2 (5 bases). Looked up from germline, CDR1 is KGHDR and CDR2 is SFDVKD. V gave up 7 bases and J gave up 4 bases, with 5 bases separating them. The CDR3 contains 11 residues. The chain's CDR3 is CATRGADTQYF. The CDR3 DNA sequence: TGTGCCACCAGGGGAGCAGATACGCAGTATTTT.

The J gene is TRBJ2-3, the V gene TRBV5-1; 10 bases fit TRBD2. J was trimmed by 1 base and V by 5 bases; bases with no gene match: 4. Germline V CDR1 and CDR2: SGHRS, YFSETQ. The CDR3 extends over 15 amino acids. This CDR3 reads CASREGTSGTDTQYF. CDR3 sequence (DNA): TGCGCCAGCAGAGAGGGGACTAGCGGCACAGATACGCAGTATTTT.

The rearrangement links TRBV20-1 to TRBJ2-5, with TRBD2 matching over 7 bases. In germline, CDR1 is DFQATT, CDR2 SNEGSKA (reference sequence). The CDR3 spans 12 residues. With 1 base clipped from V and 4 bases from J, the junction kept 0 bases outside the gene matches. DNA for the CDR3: TGCAGTGCTAGAGGGGGGGGAGAGACCCAGTACTTC. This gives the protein CSARGGGETQYF.

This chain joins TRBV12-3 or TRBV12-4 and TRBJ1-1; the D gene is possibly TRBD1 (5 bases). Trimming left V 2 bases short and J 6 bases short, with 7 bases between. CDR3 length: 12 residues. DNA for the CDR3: TGTGCCAGCAGTTTATGGGGCGCTGAAGCTTTCTTT. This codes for CASSLWGAEAFF.

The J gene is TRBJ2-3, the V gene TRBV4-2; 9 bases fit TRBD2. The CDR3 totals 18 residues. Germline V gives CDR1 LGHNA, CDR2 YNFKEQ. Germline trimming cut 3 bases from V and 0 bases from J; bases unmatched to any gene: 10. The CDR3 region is CASSHPAGGGASTDTQYF. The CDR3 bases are TGTGCCAGCAGCCACCCGGCAGGCGGGGGGGCCAGCACAGATACGCAGTATTTT.

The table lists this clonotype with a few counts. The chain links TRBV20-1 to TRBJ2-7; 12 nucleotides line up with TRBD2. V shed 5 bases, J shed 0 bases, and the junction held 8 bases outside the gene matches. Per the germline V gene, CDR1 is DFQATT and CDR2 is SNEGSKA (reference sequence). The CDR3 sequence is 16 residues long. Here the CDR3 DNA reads TGCAGTGCTCGTCCACGACTAGCGGGGGCCTCCTACGAGCAGTACGTC. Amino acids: CSARPRLAGASYEQYV.

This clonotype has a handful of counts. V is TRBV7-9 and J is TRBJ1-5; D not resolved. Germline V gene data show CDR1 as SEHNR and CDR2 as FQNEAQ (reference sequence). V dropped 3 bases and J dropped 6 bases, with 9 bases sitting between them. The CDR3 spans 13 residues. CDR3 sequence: CASSFDGIQPQHF. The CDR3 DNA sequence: TGTGCCAGCAGCTTCGATGGAATTCAGCCCCAGCATTTT.

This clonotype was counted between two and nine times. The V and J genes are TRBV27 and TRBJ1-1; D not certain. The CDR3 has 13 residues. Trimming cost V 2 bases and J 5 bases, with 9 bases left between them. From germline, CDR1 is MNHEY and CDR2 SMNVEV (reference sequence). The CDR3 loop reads CASSLSRKTEAFF. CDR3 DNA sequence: TGTGCCAGCAGTTTAAGTAGGAAGACTGAAGCTTTCTTT.

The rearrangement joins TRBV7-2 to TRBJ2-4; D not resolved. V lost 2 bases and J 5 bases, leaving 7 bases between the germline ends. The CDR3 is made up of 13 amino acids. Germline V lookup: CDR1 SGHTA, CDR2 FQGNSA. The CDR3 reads CASSLNAENIQYF. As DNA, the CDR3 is TGTGCCAGCAGCTTAAATGCGGAAAACATTCAGTACTTC.

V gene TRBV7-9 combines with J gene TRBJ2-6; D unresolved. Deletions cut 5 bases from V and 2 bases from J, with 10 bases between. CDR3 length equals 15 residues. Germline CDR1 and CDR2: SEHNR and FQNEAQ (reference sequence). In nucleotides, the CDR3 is TGTGCCAGCAGCCCTCCGACGGCTGGGGCCAACGTCCTGACTTTC. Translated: CASSPPTAGANVLTF.

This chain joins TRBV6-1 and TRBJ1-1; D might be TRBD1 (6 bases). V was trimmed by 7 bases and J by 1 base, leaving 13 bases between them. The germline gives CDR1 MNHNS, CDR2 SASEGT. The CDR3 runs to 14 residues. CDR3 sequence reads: CASIYRVTNTEAFF. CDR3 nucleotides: TGTGCCAGCATCTACAGGGTAACGAACACTGAAGCTTTCTTT.

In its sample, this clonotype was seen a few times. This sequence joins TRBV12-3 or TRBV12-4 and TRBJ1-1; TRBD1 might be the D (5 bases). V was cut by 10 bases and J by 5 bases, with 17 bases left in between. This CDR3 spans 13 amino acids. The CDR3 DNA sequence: TGTGCCACTCTCCGGACCCAGGGAACTGAAGCTTTCTTT. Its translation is CATLRTQGTEAFF.

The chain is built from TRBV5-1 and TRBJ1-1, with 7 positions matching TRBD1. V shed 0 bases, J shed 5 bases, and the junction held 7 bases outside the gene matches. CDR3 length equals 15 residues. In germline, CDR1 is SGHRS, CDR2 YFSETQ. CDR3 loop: CASSLGDRDLTEAFF. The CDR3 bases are TGCGCCAGCAGCTTGGGCGACAGGGATCTTACTGAAGCTTTCTTT.